These 18 T cell receptor beta chains originate from one sample sequenced in a study of cytomegalovirus exposure and HLA in healthy donors. 13 Jbeta primers and 60 Vbeta primers were used for the PCR. Sequencing used immunoSEQ multiplex PCR; TCRdb keeps in-frame clones, though not all of them. The data contain fewer than 130,000 clones, about 80% of them singletons. The sample was PBMCs. These receptors were taken from a man over 45 in good health and CMV-seropositive.

In its sample, this clone was seen a few times. V and J are TRBV6-5 and TRBJ2-1, with 8 nucleotides matching TRBD2. This CDR3 spans 15 amino acids. Germline CDR1 MNHEY, CDR2 SVGAGI. Losses at the gene ends were 6 bases for V and 7 bases for J; bases not matched to a gene: 11. The CDR3 DNA follows: TGTGCCAGCAGCAGCGGGGGTTTTATGGGAAATGAGCAGTTCTTC. Encoded protein: CASSSGGFMGNEQFF.

V gene TRBV7-9 combines with J gene TRBJ2-5; TRBD1 matches 7 bases. V was pared by 5 bases and J by 2 bases, with 14 bases of the junction left unmatched. CDR3 length: 17 amino acids. Germline CDR1 and CDR2: SEHNR and FQNEAQ (reference sequence). The CDR3 coding sequence is TGTGCCAGCAGCCATGTGCTGGGACAGAATACTCAAGAGACCCAGTACTTC. Encoded protein: CASSHVLGQNTQETQYF.

V is TRBV6-5 and J is TRBJ1-6, with no clear D. Per the germline V gene, CDR1 is MNHEY and CDR2 is SVGAGI. With 2 bases removed from V and 8 bases from J, the gap between germline ends came to 7 bases. This CDR3 contains 13 residues. CDR3 DNA sequence: TGTGCCAGCAGTTACCGTCAGTATTCACCCCTCCACTTT. This sequence encodes CASSYRQYSPLHF.

V usage is TRBV7-9 and J usage is TRBJ2-3; 7 bases are a match to TRBD1. This CDR3 has 16 amino acids. Germline CDR1 SEHNR, CDR2 FQNEAQ (reference sequence). J was trimmed by 2 bases and V by 4 bases; bases with no gene match: 9. The DNA for the CDR3 is TGTGCCAGCAGCTCAGGGACAGCCGCCCTCACAGATACGCAGTATTTT. Protein sequence: CASSSGTAALTDTQYF. Variable domain in full (rest from reference TRBV7-9 and TRBJ2-3): DTGVSQNPRHKITKRGQNVTFRCDPISEHNRLYWYRQTLGQGPEFLTYFQNEAQLEKSRLLSDRFSAERPKGSFSTLEIQRTEQGDSAMYLCASSSGTAALTDTQYFGPGTRLTVL.

The rearrangement links TRBV6-6 to TRBJ1-2; D gene ambiguous. Germline loops: CDR1 MNHNY, CDR2 SVGAGI (reference sequence). The V gene lost 0 bases and the J gene lost 5 bases, with 16 bases spanning the gap. This CDR3 contains 16 residues. CDR3 DNA sequence: TGTGCCAGCAGTTACTCGAAGCGGACTGACGTTTATGGCTACACCTTC. This sequence encodes CASSYSKRTDVYGYTF.

J is TRBJ1-4 and V is TRBV5-1; D may be TRBD1 (5 bases). This CDR3 region has 15 residues. Germline CDR1 and CDR2: SGHRS and YFSETQ. The ends were cut back, 0 bases at V and 8 bases at J, with 14 bases in the middle. The CDR3 loop is CASSLALTVQEKLFF. The CDR3 DNA reads as TGCGCCAGCAGCTTGGCCTTGACAGTACAAGAAAAACTGTTTTTT.

V and J are TRBV2 and TRBJ2-1, with TRBD1 identical over 11 bases. This CDR3 is built from 15 residues. Germline V CDR1 and CDR2: SNHLY, FYNNEI. V dropped 5 bases and J dropped 6; count of bases not matched to a gene: 6. CDR3 nucleotide sequence: TGTGCCAGCAGTCCCCGGGACAGGGGGGGCAATGAGCAGTTCTTC. It specifies CASSPRDRGGNEQFF.

The V call is TRBV19, the J call TRBJ1-2; a possible D gene is TRBD1 (5 bases). Trimming removed 3 bases from V and 5 bases from J, with 13 bases in between. The V gene's germline CDR1 is LNHDA and CDR2 SQIVND (reference sequence). CDR3 length equals 14 residues. As DNA, the CDR3 is TGTGCCAGTAGTATCGGATCGGCAGGGTATGGCTACACCTTC. Translation gives CASSIGSAGYGYTF.

J is TRBJ1-1 and V is TRBV5-1; TRBD1 is a possible D gene (5 bases). Germline values: CDR1 SGHRS, CDR2 YFSETQ. CDR3 length equals 15 residues. V was shortened by 4 bases and J by 1 base, with 14 bases between the two germline ends. The CDR3, as DNA: TGCGCCAGCAGCCCTTGGGGCGGAGAGAACACTGAAGCTTTCTTT. As protein: CASSPWGGENTEAFF.

V gene TRBV5-1 combines with J gene TRBJ2-3, with D perhaps TRBD1 (6 bases). This CDR3 has 14 amino acids. Germline CDR1 and CDR2: SGHRS and YFSETQ. The V end lost 2 bases, the J end lost 6 bases, and 13 bases lay between the germline ends. In DNA, the CDR3 is TGCGCCAGCAGCTTCCTAACAGGGACGGATACGCAGTATTTT. Protein product: CASSFLTGTDTQYF.

The rearrangement links TRBV2 to TRBJ2-1; 8 bases align to TRBD1. Germline CDR1 and CDR2: SNHLY and FYNNEI. The CDR3 sequence is 12 residues long. V shed 6 bases, J shed 10 bases, and the junction held 5 bases outside the gene matches. Here the CDR3 DNA reads TGTGCCAGCAGGGGGACAGGCAGGGAGCAGTTCTTC. Residues: CASRGTGREQFF.

The sample holds a few counts of this clone. The chain links TRBV7-2 to TRBJ1-2; a possible D gene is TRBD1 (6 bases). V was trimmed by 8 bases and J by 3 bases, leaving 19 bases between them. Germline CDR1 reads SGHTA; CDR2 reads FQGNSA. CDR3 length: 15 residues. In DNA, the CDR3 is TGTGCCAGCGCAGAGGGAGGGGGTTTGCACTATGGCTACACCTTC. It yields the protein CASAEGGGLHYGYTF.

The V gene is TRBV27, the J gene TRBJ1-6; 7 bases agree with TRBD1. J lost 5 bases, V lost 6 bases, and 4 bases had no gene match. Germline-derived CDR1 and CDR2 are MNHEY and SMNVEV (reference sequence). The CDR3 spans 14 residues. Written as DNA, the CDR3 is TGTGCCAGCAGCCGGACAGGCCATAATTCACCCCTCCACTTT. The encoded protein is CASSRTGHNSPLHF.

The chain is built from TRBV6-5 and TRBJ1-1; D is perhaps TRBD1 (6 bases). This CDR3 is built from 15 residues. Trimming took off 11 bases at V and 4 bases at J, with 23 bases between the two ends. CDR1 and CDR2 from the germline V gene are MNHEY and SVGAGI. CDR3 protein: CASREGGGWGTEAFF. The CDR3 nucleotides read TGTGCCTCCCGCGAGGGGGGAGGGTGGGGCACTGAAGCTTTCTTT.

The V gene is TRBV5-6, the J gene TRBJ2-5, with 11 positions matching TRBD1. V lost 3 bases to trimming and J lost 4 bases; unmatched junction nucleotides: 8. CDR1 is SGHDT and CDR2 is YYEEEE in the germline V gene. The CDR3 totals 16 residues. The CDR3 loop reads CASSSSGTGGGETQYF. In nucleotides, the CDR3 is TGTGCCAGCAGCTCCTCCGGGACAGGGGGGGGAGAGACCCAGTACTTC.

The chain uses TRBV5-1 and TRBJ2-1; perhaps TRBD2 as D (6 bases). Trimming pared 4 bases from V and 8 bases from J, leaving 22 bases between. CDR3 size: 16 residues. CDR1 and CDR2 from the germline V gene are SGHRS and YFSETQ. The CDR3 is CASSLLGTLGGDEQFF. CDR3 DNA sequence: TGCGCCAGCAGCCTTCTTGGGACTCTGGGGGGAGATGAGCAGTTCTTC.

The chain recombines TRBV7-2 with TRBJ1-2; the D gene is possibly TRBD1 (6 bases). Between the trimmed V and J ends, which lost 7 bases and 3 bases, there was a span of 15 bases. This CDR3 contains 14 residues. In germline, CDR1 is SGHTA, CDR2 FQGNSA. CDR3 protein: CASTPRQDYYGYTF. The CDR3 DNA reads TGTGCCAGCACCCCACGACAGGATTACTATGGCTACACCTTC.

The chain links TRBV5-1 to TRBJ1-1; D possibly corresponds to TRBD1 (6 bases). V was trimmed by 3 bases and J by 1 base, leaving 16 bases between them. Germline V gene data show CDR1 as SGHRS and CDR2 as YFSETQ. The CDR3 spans 16 residues. CDR3 protein: CASSSSGGHSNTEAFF. The CDR3 bases are TGCGCCAGCAGCTCAAGCGGGGGACATTCGAACACTGAAGCTTTCTTT.